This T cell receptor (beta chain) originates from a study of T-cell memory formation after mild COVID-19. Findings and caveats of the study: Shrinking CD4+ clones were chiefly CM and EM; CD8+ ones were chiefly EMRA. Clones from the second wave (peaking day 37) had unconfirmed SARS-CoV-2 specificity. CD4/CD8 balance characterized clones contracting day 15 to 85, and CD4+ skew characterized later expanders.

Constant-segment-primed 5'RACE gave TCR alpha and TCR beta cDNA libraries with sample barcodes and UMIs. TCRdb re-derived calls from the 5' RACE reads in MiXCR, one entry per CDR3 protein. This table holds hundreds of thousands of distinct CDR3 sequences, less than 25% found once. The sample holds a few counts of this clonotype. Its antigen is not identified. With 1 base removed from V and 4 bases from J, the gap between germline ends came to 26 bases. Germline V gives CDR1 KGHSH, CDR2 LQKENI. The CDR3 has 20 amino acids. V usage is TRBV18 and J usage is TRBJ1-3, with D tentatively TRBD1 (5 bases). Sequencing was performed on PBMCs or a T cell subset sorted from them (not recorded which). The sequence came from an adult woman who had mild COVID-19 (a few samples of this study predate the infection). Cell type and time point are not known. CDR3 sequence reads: CASSPRWETAAPTGGNTIYF. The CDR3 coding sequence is TGTGCCAGCTCACCACGGTGGGAGACAGCCGCCCCAACGGGAGGAAACACCATATATTTT.